These T cell receptor beta chains were read from a single sample in a study of blood T cell repertoires in COVID-19. Here immunoSEQ multiplex PCR was the method, and the copy in TCRdb shows in-frame clones only, minus some. There are around 30,000 clones in the sample; roughly 90% occur only once, and around 5% lies in the top ten. The sample consisted of peripheral blood. The receptors shown here come from a human donor in a cohort sampled during active COVID-19. Both conserved end residues are part of each CDR3. The D gene is left open where the match is weak. Where a row states a size, it is once, few, many or the class of an expanded clone; other rows omit it.

v_call: TRBV11-2; d_call: .; cdr3_length: 16; clone_size: .; j_call: TRBJ1-1; cdr3_nt: TGTGCCAGCAGCTTAAGCCTCACGGCAAGGGGCACTGAAGCTTTCTTT; cdr3_aa: CASSLSLTARGTEAFF
v_call: TRBV3-1/TRBV3-2; d_call: TRBD2; cdr3_length: 14; clone_size: .; j_call: TRBJ2-3; cdr3_nt: TGTGCCAGCAGCCAAGCCAAACTAGCGGGGGCGAGGTATTTT; cdr3_aa: CASSQAKLAGARYF
v_call: TRBV6-6; d_call: .; cdr3_length: 15; clone_size: .; j_call: TRBJ1-4; cdr3_nt: TGTGCCAGCAGTTATGTCCAGGGTCGAGATGAAAAACTGTTTTTT; cdr3_aa: CASSYVQGRDEKLFF
v_call: TRBV6-2/TRBV6-3; d_call: TRBD1; cdr3_length: 16; clone_size: .; j_call: TRBJ2-3; cdr3_nt: TGTGCCAGCAGTTACGCGCGGACAGGGGCCACAGATACGCAGTATTTT; cdr3_aa: CASSYARTGATDTQYF
v_call: TRBV6-2/TRBV6-3; d_call: .; cdr3_length: 14; clone_size: .; j_call: TRBJ1-5; cdr3_nt: TGTGCCAGCAGTCGAGCGGGGGCGGGGCAGCCCCAGCATTTT; cdr3_aa: CASSRAGAGQPQHF
v_call: TRBV18; d_call: .; cdr3_length: 13; clone_size: .; j_call: TRBJ1-1; cdr3_nt: TGTGCCAGCTCACCATTGCCAGGCCCTGAAGCTTTCTTT; cdr3_aa: CASSPLPGPEAFF
v_call: TRBV7-2; d_call: .; cdr3_length: 16; clone_size: .; j_call: TRBJ2-1; cdr3_nt: TGTGCCAGCAGCTTAGCGCCTGGGAGCTCCTACAATGAGCAGTTCTTC; cdr3_aa: CASSLAPGSSYNEQFF
v_call: TRBV9; d_call: .; cdr3_length: 13; clone_size: .; j_call: TRBJ2-2; cdr3_nt: TGTGCCAGCAGCGTACGGGACACCGGGGAGCTGTTTTTT; cdr3_aa: CASSVRDTGELFF
v_call: TRBV3-1/TRBV3-2; d_call: .; cdr3_length: 16; clone_size: .; j_call: TRBJ1-2; cdr3_nt: TGTGCCAGCAGCCAACCCCTGGGCGTTACAGGGAGTGGCTACACCTTC; cdr3_aa: CASSQPLGVTGSGYTF
v_call: TRBV4-1; d_call: .; cdr3_length: 14; clone_size: .; j_call: TRBJ2-1; cdr3_nt: TGCGCCAGCAGCCAAGTTGAGACAGACAATGAGCAGTTCTTC; cdr3_aa: CASSQVETDNEQFF
v_call: TRBV6-2/TRBV6-3; d_call: TRBD2; cdr3_length: 15; clone_size: .; j_call: TRBJ2-7; cdr3_nt: TGTGCCAGCAGTTACCCGCTAGCGGGGGTCTACGAGCAGTACTTC; cdr3_aa: CASSYPLAGVYEQYF
v_call: TRBV5-1; d_call: .; cdr3_length: 14; clone_size: .; j_call: TRBJ2-5; cdr3_nt: TGCGCCAGCAGCTTGACGCAGCGGTCCCCGGTGCAGTACTTC; cdr3_aa: CASSLTQRSPVQYF
v_call: TRBV10-1; d_call: .; cdr3_length: 12; clone_size: .; j_call: TRBJ2-1; cdr3_nt: TGCGCCAGCCGCGGGGCCTACAATGAGCAGTTCTTC; cdr3_aa: CASRGAYNEQFF
v_call: TRBV24-1; d_call: .; cdr3_length: 15; clone_size: .; j_call: TRBJ2-5; cdr3_nt: TGTGCCACCAGTCCCCCGGGGGGACAACAAGAGACCCAGTACTTC; cdr3_aa: CATSPPGGQQETQYF
v_call: TRBV13; d_call: TRBD1; cdr3_length: 16; clone_size: .; j_call: TRBJ1-2; cdr3_nt: TGTGCCAGCAGCCCCGGGGACAGGGGCGGGAACTATGGCTACACCTTC; cdr3_aa: CASSPGDRGGNYGYTF
v_call: TRBV3-1/TRBV3-2; d_call: TRBD2; cdr3_length: 17; clone_size: .; j_call: TRBJ2-5; cdr3_nt: TGTGCCAGCAGCCATACAGTTTCTAGCGGGGGCCAAGAGACCCAGTACTTC; cdr3_aa: CASSHTVSSGGQETQYF
v_call: TRBV6-5; d_call: .; cdr3_length: 15; clone_size: .; j_call: TRBJ2-3; cdr3_nt: TGTGCCAGCAGTTACTCCAAGGGGGGGGCAGATACGCAGTATTTT; cdr3_aa: CASSYSKGGADTQYF
v_call: TRBV7-6; d_call: .; cdr3_length: 14; clone_size: .; j_call: TRBJ2-3; cdr3_nt: TGTGCCAGCAGCTCTACTAGAGCCACAGATACGCAGTATTTT; cdr3_aa: CASSSTRATDTQYF
v_call: TRBV9; d_call: .; cdr3_length: 16; clone_size: .; j_call: TRBJ2-3; cdr3_nt: TGTGCCAGCAGCGTAAGTAATGGGGAGGTCACAGATACGCAGTATTTT; cdr3_aa: CASSVSNGEVTDTQYF
v_call: TRBV5-4; d_call: TRBD2; cdr3_length: 17; clone_size: once; j_call: TRBJ2-3; cdr3_nt: TGTGCCAGCAGCGTTGAACTAGCGGGGGTGTACACAGATACGCAGTATTTT; cdr3_aa: CASSVELAGVYTDTQYF
v_call: TRBV5-6; d_call: TRBD1; cdr3_length: 12; clone_size: .; j_call: TRBJ2-3; cdr3_nt: TGTGCCAGCAGCTTGTCCCGGGACAGCCCGTATTTT; cdr3_aa: CASSLSRDSPYF
v_call: TRBV2; d_call: .; cdr3_length: 19; clone_size: few; j_call: TRBJ1-5; cdr3_nt: TGTGCCAGCAGTGAAGAATGGAGGGGTAGCGGCTCAAGCAATCAGCCCCAGCATTTT; cdr3_aa: CASSEEWRGSGSSNQPQHF
v_call: TRBV5-6; d_call: .; cdr3_length: 13; clone_size: few; j_call: TRBJ1-1; cdr3_nt: TGTGCCAGCAGCCATGACAGGACCGCCGGAGCTTTCTTT; cdr3_aa: CASSHDRTAGAFF
v_call: TRBV5-5; d_call: TRBD2; cdr3_length: 16; clone_size: .; j_call: TRBJ2-3; cdr3_nt: TGTGCCAGCAGCGGGGGGCCCGCGGGGGGGACAGATACGCAGTATTTT; cdr3_aa: CASSGGPAGGTDTQYF